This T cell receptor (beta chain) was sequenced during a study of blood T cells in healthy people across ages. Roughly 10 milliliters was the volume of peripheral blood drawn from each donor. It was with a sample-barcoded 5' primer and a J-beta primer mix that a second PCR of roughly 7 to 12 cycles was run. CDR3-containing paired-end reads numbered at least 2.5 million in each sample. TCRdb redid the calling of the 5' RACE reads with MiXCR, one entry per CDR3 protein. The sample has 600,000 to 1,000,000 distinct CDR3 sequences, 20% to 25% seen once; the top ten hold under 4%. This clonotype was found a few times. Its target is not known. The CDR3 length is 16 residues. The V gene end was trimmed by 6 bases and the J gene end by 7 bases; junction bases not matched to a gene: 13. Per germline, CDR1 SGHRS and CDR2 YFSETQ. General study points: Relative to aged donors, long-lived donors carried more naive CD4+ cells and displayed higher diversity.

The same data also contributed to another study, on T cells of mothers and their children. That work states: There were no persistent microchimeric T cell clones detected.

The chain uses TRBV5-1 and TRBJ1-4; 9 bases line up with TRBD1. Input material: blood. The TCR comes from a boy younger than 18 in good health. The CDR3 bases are TGCGCCAGCACCGTGACAGGGGGACAGGGAGCTGAAAAACTGTTTTTT. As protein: CASTVTGGQGAEKLFF.